Sequencing of this T cell receptor (beta chain) was carried out in a study of response to subunit inactivated influenza vaccine. The CDR3 totals 14 residues. Germline values: CDR1 SGHRS, CDR2 YFSETQ. Trimming removed 5 bases from V and 2 bases from J; junction bases left unmatched: 5. TCRdb re-derived calls from the RT-PCR reads in MiXCR, one entry per CDR3 protein. The sample yields fewer than 400,000 distinct CDR3 sequences, 21% seen once. The specimen was PBMCs from blood, collected about 20 months after vaccination. The chain carries TRBV5-1 and TRBJ2-3, with 7 nucleotides matching TRBD1. The TCR comes from a man between 50 and 75 years old who received an inactivated influenza vaccine. Here the CDR3 DNA reads TGCGCCAGCAGTCATGGACAGGACACAGATACGCAGTATTTT. It encodes CASSHGQDTDTQYF.